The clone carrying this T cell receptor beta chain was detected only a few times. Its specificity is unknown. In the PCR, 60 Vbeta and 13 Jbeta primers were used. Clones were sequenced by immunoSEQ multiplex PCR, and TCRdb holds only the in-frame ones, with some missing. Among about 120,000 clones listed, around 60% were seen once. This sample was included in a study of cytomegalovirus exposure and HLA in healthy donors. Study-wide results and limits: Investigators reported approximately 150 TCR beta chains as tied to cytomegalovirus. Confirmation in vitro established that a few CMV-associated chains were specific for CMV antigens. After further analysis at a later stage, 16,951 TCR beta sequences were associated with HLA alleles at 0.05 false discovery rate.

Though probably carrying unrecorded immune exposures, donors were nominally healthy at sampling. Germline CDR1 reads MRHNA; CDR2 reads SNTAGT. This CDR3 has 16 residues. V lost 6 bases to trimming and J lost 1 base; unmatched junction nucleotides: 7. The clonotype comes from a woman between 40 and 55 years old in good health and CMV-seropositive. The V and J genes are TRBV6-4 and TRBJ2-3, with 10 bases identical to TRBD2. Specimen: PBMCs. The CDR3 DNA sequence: TGTGCCAGCAGCTCCACCGGGACTAGCGGCACAGATACGCAGTATTTT. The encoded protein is CASSSTGTSGTDTQYF.